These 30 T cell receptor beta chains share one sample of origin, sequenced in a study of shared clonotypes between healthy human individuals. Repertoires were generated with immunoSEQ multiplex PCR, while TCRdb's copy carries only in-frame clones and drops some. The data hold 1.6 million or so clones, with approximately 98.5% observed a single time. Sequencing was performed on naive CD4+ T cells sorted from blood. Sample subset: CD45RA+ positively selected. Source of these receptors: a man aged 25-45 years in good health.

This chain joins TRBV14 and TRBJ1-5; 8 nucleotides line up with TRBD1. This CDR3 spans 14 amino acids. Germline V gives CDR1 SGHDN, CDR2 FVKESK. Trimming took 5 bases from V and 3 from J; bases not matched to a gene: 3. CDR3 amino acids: CASSDRGNNQPQHF. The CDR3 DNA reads TGTGCCAGCAGCGACAGGGGAAACAATCAGCCCCAGCATTTT.

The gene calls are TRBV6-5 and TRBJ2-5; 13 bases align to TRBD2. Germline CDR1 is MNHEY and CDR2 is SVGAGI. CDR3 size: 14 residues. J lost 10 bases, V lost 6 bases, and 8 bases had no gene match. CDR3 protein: CASRAGTSGMNQYF. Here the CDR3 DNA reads TGTGCCAGCAGGGCCGGGACTAGCGGGATGAACCAGTACTTC.

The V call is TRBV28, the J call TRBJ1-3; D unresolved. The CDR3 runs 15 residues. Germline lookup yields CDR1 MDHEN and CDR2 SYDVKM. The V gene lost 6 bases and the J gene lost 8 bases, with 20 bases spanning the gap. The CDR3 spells CASSLGPESVDTIYF. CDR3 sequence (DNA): TGTGCCAGCAGCCTAGGCCCAGAATCGGTCGACACCATATATTTT.

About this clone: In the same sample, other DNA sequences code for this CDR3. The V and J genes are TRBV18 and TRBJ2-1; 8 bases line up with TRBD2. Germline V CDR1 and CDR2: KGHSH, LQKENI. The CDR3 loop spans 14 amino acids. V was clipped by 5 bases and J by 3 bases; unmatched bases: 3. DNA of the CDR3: TGTGCCAGCTCAGCCAGCGGGAGCTACAATGAGCAGTTCTTC. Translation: CASSASGSYNEQFF.

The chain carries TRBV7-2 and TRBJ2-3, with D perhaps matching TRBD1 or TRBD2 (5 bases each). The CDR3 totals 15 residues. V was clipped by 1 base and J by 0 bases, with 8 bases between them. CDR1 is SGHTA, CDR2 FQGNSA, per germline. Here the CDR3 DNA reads TGTGCCAGCAGCTTAGTGGGACCTAGCACAGATACGCAGTATTTT. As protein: CASSLVGPSTDTQYF. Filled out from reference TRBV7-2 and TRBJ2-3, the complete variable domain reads GAGVSQSPSNKVTEKGKDVELRCDPISGHTALYWYRQSLGQGLEFLIYFQGNSAPDKSGLPSDRFSAERTGGSVSTLTIQRTQQEDSAVYLCASSLVGPSTDTQYFGPGTRLTVL.

The CDR3 coding sequence is TGTGCCAGCAGCTTAGTCGGTAGCACCGGGGAGCTGTTTTTT. It encodes CASSLVGSTGELFF. V and J are TRBV11-2 and TRBJ2-2; D remains ambiguous. The CDR3 is 14 residues long. Trimming cost V 1 base and J 4 bases, with 7 bases left between them. Germline V gives CDR1 SGHAT, CDR2 FQNNGV.

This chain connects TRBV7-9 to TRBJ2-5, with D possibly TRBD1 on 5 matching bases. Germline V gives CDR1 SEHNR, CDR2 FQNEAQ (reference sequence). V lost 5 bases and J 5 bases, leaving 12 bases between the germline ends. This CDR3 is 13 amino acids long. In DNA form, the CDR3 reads TGTGCCAGCAGCCTCAGGGTAATGGAGACCCAGTACTTC. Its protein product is CASSLRVMETQYF.

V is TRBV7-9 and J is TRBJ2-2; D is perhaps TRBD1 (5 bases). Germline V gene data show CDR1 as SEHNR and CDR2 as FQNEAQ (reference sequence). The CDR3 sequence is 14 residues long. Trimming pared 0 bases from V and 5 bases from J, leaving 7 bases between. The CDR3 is CASSLAQGTGELFF. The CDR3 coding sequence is TGTGCCAGCAGCTTAGCGCAGGGAACCGGGGAGCTGTTTTTT.

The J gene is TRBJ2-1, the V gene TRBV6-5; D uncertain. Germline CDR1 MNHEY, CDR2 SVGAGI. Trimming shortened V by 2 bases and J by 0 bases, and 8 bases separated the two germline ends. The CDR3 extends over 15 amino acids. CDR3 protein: CASSYDASSYNEQFF. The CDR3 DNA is TGTGCCAGCAGTTACGACGCCAGCTCCTACAATGAGCAGTTCTTC.

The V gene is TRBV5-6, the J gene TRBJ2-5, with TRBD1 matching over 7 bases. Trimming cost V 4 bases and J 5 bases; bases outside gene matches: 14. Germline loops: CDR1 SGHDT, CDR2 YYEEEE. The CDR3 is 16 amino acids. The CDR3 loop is CASSVVARGGRETQYF. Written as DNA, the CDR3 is TGTGCCAGCAGCGTCGTTGCCAGAGGGGGCCGGGAGACCCAGTACTTC.

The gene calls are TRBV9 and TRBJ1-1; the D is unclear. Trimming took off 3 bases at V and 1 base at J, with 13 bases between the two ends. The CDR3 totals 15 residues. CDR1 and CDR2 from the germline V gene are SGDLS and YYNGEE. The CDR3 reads CASSAEDLRNTEAFF. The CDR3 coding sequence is TGTGCCAGCAGCGCCGAGGACCTGAGGAACACTGAAGCTTTCTTT.

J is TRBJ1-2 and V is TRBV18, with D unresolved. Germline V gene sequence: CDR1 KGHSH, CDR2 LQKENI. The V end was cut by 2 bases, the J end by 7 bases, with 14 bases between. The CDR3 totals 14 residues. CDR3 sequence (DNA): TGTGCCAGCTCACCAGAACCCGGGCAGAGTGGCTACACCTTC. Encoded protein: CASSPEPGQSGYTF.

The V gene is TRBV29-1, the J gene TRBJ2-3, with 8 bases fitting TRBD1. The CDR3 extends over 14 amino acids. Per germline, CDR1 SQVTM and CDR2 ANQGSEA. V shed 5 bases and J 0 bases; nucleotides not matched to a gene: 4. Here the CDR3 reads CSVSRGLSTDTQYF. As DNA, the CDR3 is TGCAGCGTTTCCAGGGGGCTTAGCACAGATACGCAGTATTTT.

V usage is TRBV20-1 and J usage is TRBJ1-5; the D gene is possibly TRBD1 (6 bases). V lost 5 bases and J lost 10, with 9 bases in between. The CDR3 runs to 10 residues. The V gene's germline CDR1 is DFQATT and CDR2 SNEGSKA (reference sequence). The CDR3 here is CSAGGTPQHF. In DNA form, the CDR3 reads TGCAGTGCTGGCGGGACACCCCAGCATTTT.

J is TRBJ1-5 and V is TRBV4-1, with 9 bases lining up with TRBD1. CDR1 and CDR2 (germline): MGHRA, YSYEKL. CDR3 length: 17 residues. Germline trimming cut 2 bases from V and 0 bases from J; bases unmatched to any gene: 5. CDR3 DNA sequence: TGCGCCAGCAGCCAAATCCCGGGACAGGGTAGCAATCAGCCCCAGCATTTT. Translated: CASSQIPGQGSNQPQHF.

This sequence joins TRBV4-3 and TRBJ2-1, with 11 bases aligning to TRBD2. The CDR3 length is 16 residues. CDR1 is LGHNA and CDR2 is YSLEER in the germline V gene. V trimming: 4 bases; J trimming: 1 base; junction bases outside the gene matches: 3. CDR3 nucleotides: TGCGCCAGCAGCCCTTCTAGCGGGGGGTCCTACAATGAGCAGTTCTTC. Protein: CASSPSSGGSYNEQFF.

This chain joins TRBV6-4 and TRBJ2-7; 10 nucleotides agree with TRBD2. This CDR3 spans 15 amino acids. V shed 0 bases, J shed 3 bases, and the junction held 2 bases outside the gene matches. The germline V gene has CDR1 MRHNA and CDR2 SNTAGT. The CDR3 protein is CASSDSASGSYEQYF. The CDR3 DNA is TGTGCCAGCAGTGACTCGGCTAGCGGGAGCTACGAGCAGTACTTC.

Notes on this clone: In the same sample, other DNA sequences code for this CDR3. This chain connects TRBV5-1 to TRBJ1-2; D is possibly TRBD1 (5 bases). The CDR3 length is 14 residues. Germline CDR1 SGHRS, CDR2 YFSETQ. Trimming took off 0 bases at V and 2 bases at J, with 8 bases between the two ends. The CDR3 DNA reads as TGCGCCAGCAGCTTGGACAGGACCAACTATGGCTACACCTTC. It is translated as CASSLDRTNYGYTF.

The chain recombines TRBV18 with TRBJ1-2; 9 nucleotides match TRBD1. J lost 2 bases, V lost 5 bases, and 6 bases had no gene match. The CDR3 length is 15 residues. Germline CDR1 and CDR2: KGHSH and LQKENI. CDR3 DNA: TGTGCCAGCTCAGCCGGGACAGGGCTCAACTATGGCTACACCTTC. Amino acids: CASSAGTGLNYGYTF.

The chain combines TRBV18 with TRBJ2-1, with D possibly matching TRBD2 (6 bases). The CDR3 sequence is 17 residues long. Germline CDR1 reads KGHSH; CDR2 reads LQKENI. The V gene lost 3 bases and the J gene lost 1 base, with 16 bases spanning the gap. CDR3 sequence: CASSPPGSGQSYNEQFF. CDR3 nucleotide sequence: TGTGCCAGCTCACCCCCCGGTAGCGGACAATCCTACAATGAGCAGTTCTTC.

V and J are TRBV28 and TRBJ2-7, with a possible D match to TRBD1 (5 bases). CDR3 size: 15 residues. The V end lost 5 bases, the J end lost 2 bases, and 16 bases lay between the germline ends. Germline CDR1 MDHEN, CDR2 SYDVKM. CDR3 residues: CASSPIFPGTYEQYF. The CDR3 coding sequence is TGTGCCAGCAGTCCCATCTTTCCAGGGACCTACGAGCAGTACTTC.

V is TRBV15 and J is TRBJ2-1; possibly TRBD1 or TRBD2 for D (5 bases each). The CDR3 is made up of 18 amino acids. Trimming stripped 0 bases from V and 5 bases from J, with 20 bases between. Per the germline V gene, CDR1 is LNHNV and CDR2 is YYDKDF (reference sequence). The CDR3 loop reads CATSRDRVLLGMDNEQFF. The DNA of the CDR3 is TGTGCCACCAGCAGAGACAGGGTTCTACTCGGGATGGACAATGAGCAGTTCTTC.

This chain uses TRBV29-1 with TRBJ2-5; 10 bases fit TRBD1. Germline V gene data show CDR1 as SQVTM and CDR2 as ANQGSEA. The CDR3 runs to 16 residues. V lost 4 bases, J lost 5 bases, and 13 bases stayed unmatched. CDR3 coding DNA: TGCAGCGTTGGAGCTACCGGGACAGGGGTTTTGGAGACCCAGTACTTC. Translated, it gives CSVGATGTGVLETQYF.

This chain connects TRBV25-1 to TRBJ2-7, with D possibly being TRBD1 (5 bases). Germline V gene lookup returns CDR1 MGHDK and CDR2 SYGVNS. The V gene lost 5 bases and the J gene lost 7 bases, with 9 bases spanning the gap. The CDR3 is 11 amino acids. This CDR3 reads CASSQTGEQYF. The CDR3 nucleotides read TGTGCCAGCAGTCAAACAGGAGAGCAGTACTTC.

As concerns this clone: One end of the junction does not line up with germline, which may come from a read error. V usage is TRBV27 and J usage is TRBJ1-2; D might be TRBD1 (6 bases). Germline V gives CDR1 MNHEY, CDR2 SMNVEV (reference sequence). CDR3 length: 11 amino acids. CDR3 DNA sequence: TGTGCCAGCAGAAAGACAGGAAGCTATAGCTTC. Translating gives CASRKTGSYSF.

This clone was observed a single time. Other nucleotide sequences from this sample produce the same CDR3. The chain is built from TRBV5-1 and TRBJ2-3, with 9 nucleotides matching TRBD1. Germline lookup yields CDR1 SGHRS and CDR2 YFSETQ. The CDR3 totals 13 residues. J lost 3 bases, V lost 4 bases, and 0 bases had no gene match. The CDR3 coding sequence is TGCGCCAGCAGCGGACAGGGGACAGATACGCAGTATTTT. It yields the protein CASSGQGTDTQYF.

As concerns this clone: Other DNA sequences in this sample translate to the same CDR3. Here the CDR3 reads CASSIGTSTDTQYF. As DNA, the CDR3 is TGTGCCAGTAGTATTGGGACATCCACAGATACGCAGTATTTT. V gene TRBV19 combines with J gene TRBJ2-3; maybe TRBD1 (6 bases). This CDR3 comprises 14 residues. CDR1 is LNHDA and CDR2 is SQIVND in the germline V gene (reference sequence). V was clipped by 3 bases and J by 2 bases, with 9 bases between them.

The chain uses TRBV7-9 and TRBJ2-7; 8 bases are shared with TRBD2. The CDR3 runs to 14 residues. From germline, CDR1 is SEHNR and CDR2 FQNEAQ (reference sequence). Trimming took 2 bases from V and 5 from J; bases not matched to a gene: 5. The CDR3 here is CASSLREGADEQYF. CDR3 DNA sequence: TGTGCCAGCAGCTTACGGGAGGGAGCGGACGAGCAGTACTTC.

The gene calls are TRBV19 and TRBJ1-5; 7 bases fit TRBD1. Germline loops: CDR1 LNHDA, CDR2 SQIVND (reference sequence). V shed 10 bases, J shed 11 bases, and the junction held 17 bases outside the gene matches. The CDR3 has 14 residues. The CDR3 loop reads CATGTAAGRETQHF. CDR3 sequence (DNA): TGTGCCACCGGGACAGCCGCCGGTCGTGAGACCCAGCATTTT.

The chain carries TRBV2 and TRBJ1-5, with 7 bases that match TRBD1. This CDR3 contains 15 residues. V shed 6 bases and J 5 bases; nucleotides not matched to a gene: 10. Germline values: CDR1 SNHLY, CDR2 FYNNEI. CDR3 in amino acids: CASRRGQGFDQPQHF. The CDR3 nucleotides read TGTGCCAGCAGGAGGGGGCAGGGGTTCGATCAGCCCCAGCATTTT.